This T cell receptor beta chain was observed in a study of identical twins. The study's findings and limits: While abundant cord blood beta clonotypes carried fewer insertions, memory repertoires showed no such pattern. Twins shared out-of-frame alpha sequences with excess low generation probability. Excess sharing by twins proved weaker in beta out-of-frame sequences.

TCRdb itself ran the 5' RACE reads through MiXCR, one entry per CDR3 protein. The sample comprises about 390,000 distinct CDR3 sequences, approximately 8.8% of which are singletons, and more than 8% rests with the top ten. Germline V gene lookup returns CDR1 SGHRS and CDR2 YFSETQ. Trimming cost V 0 bases and J 2 bases, with 27 bases left between them. The CDR3 covers 21 residues. Comment on this clonotype: As yet, its antigen is unknown.

Material: naive T cells sorted from blood. The genes are TRBV5-1 and TRBJ2-1; D is possibly TRBD2 (8 bases). This clonotype was obtained from a woman aged 45-59 years in good health. CDR3 loop: CASSLGSAGGLAAGAYNEQFF. CDR3 coding DNA: TGCGCCAGCAGCTTGGGATCGGCAGGGGGTCTCGCAGCGGGAGCCTACAATGAGCAGTTCTTC.